These 3 T cell receptor beta chains share one sample of origin, sequenced in a study of cytomegalovirus exposure and HLA in healthy donors. PCR involved 60 Vbeta and 13 Jbeta primers. Method: immunoSEQ multiplex PCR; TCRdb's copy keeps in-frame clones and lacks some. The sample consists of about 140,000 clones, 65% to 85% of them appearing once. The specimen was PBMCs. Source of these receptors: a male donor in good health and CMV-seronegative.

This chain connects TRBV6-5 to TRBJ1-1, with D tentatively TRBD1 (6 bases). The CDR3 is 14 residues long. Germline V gene sequence: CDR1 MNHEY, CDR2 SVGAGI. V lost 6 bases and J lost 0, with 11 bases in between. The CDR3 sequence is CASSFGQMNTEAFF. The DNA of the CDR3 is TGTGCCAGCAGCTTCGGACAGATGAACACTGAAGCTTTCTTT.

This clone showed up just a few times. The CDR3 loop reads CASSINWEQPQHF. The CDR3 DNA reads as TGTGCCAGTAGTATTAATTGGGAGCAGCCCCAGCATTTT. V usage is TRBV19 and J usage is TRBJ1-5; no clear D. The V gene lost 3 bases and the J gene lost 7 bases, with 10 bases spanning the gap. There are 13 residues in the CDR3. Germline V lookup: CDR1 LNHDA, CDR2 SQIVND (reference sequence).

The chain combines TRBV29-1 with TRBJ2-7; D might be TRBD1 (6 bases). The CDR3 totals 11 residues. Trimming took off 7 bases at V and 5 bases at J, with 12 bases between the two ends. CDR1 and CDR2 from the germline V gene are SQVTM and ANQGSEA. The CDR3 DNA reads TGCAGCGGAGGGGGAAAGAACGAGCAGTACTTC. Protein sequence: CSGGGKNEQYF.